The 7 T cell receptor beta chains below come from one sample, sequenced in a study of T cell responses to AZD1222 COVID-19 vaccine. TCRdb keeps only in-frame clones here, not all; method: immunoSEQ multiplex PCR. In the table there are around 130,000 clones, approximately 90% of which are singletons. Sequences were derived from peripheral blood, sampled 28 days after the second AZD1222 dose. The source of these receptors is an adult who received the AZD1222 COVID-19 vaccine.

The V call is TRBV9, the J call TRBJ1-6, with unresolved D. CDR1 is SGDLS and CDR2 is YYNGEE in the germline V gene. The CDR3 sequence is 14 residues long. Trimming stripped 3 bases from V and 10 bases from J, with 14 bases between. The CDR3: CASSAVTGRSPLHF. CDR3 nucleotide sequence: TGTGCCAGCAGCGCCGTGACGGGGAGGTCACCCCTCCACTTT. Filled out from reference TRBV9 and TRBJ1-6, the complete variable domain reads DSGVTQTPKHLITATGQRVTLRCSPRSGDLSVYWYQQSLDQGLQFLIQYYNGEERAKGNILERFSAQQFPDLHSELNLSSLELGDSALYFCASSAVTGRSPLHFGNGTRLTVT.

The genes are TRBV9 and TRBJ2-5; D perhaps matches TRBD2 (6 bases). V shed 0 bases and J shed 4 bases, with 16 bases lying between them. Germline loops: CDR1 SGDLS, CDR2 YYNGEE. The CDR3 length is 16 residues. The CDR3, as DNA: TGTGCCAGCAGCGTAGGGGGGGACCCACGGATAGAGACCCAGTACTTC. Translating it yields CASSVGGDPRIETQYF.

The genes are TRBV10-3 and TRBJ1-1, with 10 bases identical to TRBD1. Per the germline V gene, CDR1 is ENHRY and CDR2 is SYGVKD. V gave up 6 bases and J gave up 5 bases; unmatched junction bases: 6. The CDR3 has 14 amino acids. CDR3 nucleotides: TGTGCCATCAGGGGACAGGGGCCAGGGACTGAAGCTTTCTTT. Residues: CAIRGQGPGTEAFF.

This clone was counted between two and nine times. V gene TRBV3-1 (or the pseudogene TRBV3-2) combines with J gene TRBJ1-1; D unclear. The CDR3 consists of 11 residues. Germline loops: CDR1 LGHDT, CDR2 YNNKEL (reference sequence). Trimming removed 3 bases from V and 7 bases from J, with 6 bases in between. The CDR3 DNA follows: TGTGCCAGCAGCCATCTAAGTGAAGCTTTCTTT. Translating it yields CASSHLSEAFF.

The rearrangement uses TRBV18 and TRBJ1-5; no clear D. The germline gives CDR1 KGHSH, CDR2 LQKENI. V was trimmed by 1 base and J by 7 bases, leaving 8 bases between them. The CDR3 consists of 13 residues. CDR3 region: CASSPLREQPQHF. CDR3 sequence (DNA): TGTGCCAGCTCACCACTACGGGAGCAGCCCCAGCATTTT. Using reference TRBV18 and TRBJ1-5 for the parts outside the CDR3, the full variable domain is NAGVMQNPRHLVRRRGQEARLRCSPMKGHSHVYWYRQLPEEGLKFMVYLQKENIIDESGMPKERFSAEFPKEGPSILRIQQVVRGDSAAYFCASSPLREQPQHFGDGTRLSIL.

The rearrangement joins TRBV10-3 to TRBJ1-1; 8 positions match TRBD1. There are 13 residues in the CDR3. Germline-derived CDR1 and CDR2 are ENHRY and SYGVKD. V lost 7 bases, J lost 1 base, and 2 bases stayed unmatched. This CDR3 is CAIKGQGNTEAFF. The CDR3 nucleotides are TGTGCCATCAAAGGACAGGGGAACACTGAAGCTTTCTTT.

The chain uses TRBV2 and TRBJ1-1; D is ambiguous. The CDR3 contains 15 residues. CDR1 is SNHLY, CDR2 FYNNEI, per germline. The V and J ends lost 0 bases and 10 bases respectively, with 18 bases between them. CDR3 nucleotides: TGTGCCAGCAGTGAAGCTTATTGGCGGTCCGGTGTAGCTTTCTTT. This codes for CASSEAYWRSGVAFF.